Each of the 27 T cell receptor beta chains below was sequenced from the same sample in a study of regulatory T cells in long-lasting Graves disease. Construction of the TCR beta libraries employed iRepertoire HTBI primers in conjunction with Arm-PCR of CDR3 regions. Each CDR3 protein gets one entry after TCRdb re-called the multiplex PCR reads with MiXCR. The sample yields 350,000 to 550,000 distinct CDR3 sequences, roughly 15% seen once. The time point here: newly diagnosed GD, antithyroid drugs for less than 3 months. After RNA was extracted from PBMCs, the TCR library was made from it. The same data also contributed to another study, on T cells in Graves' hyperthyroidism and ophthalmopathy.

Specimen: peripheral blood mononuclear cells (PBMCs), collected at new diagnosis, from a patient treated with antithyroid drugs. The receptor source for this set is a woman in her fifties or sixties with Graves disease.

V gene TRBV19 combines with J gene TRBJ2-3; 9 bases map to TRBD2. The CDR3 has 17 residues. Germline-derived CDR1 and CDR2 are LNHDA and SQIVND (reference sequence). V shed 0 bases and J 3 bases; nucleotides not matched to a gene: 7. The CDR3 is CASSIEAGLAGTDTQYF. CDR3 bases: TGTGCCAGTAGTATAGAAGCGGGGCTAGCGGGAACAGATACGCAGTATTTT.

This clonotype was counted ten times or more. The CDR3 sequence: CASSQTQGVPGELFF. Written as DNA, the CDR3 is TGTGCCAGCAGTCAGACCCAAGGGGTCCCCGGGGAGCTGTTTTTT. V and J are TRBV2 and TRBJ2-2; maybe TRBD1 (5 bases). The CDR3 extends over 15 amino acids. V lost 5 bases and J 6 bases, leaving 16 bases between the germline ends. From germline, CDR1 is SNHLY and CDR2 FYNNEI.

In this sample, this clonotype turned up many times. The chain carries TRBV5-4 and TRBJ2-3; D remains unclear. The CDR3 runs to 15 residues. V was clipped by 0 bases and J by 6 bases, with 14 bases between them. CDR1 SGHNT and CDR2 YYREEE come from the germline V gene (reference sequence). As DNA, the CDR3 is TGTGCCAGCAGCTTGGGGCTAGACGATCCGGATACGCAGTATTTT. Translating gives CASSLGLDDPDTQYF.

The V call is TRBV6-1, the J call TRBJ2-1, with unresolved D. The CDR3 spans 16 residues. V lost 8 bases, J lost 0 bases, and 17 bases lay in between. Germline V gives CDR1 MNHNS, CDR2 SASEGT. The DNA of the CDR3 is TGTGCCAGCGCTGGCCACCACTATTCCTCCTACAATGAGCAGTTCTTC. As protein: CASAGHHYSSYNEQFF.

This clonotype was recorded at least ten times. J is TRBJ1-5 and V is TRBV12-3 or TRBV12-4; D is uncertain. The CDR3 covers 12 residues. V shed 1 base and J shed 6 bases, with 4 bases lying between them. This CDR3 reads CASSLVLQPQHF. The CDR3 DNA reads TGTGCCAGCAGTTTAGTGCTTCAGCCCCAGCATTTT.

V gene TRBV27 combines with J gene TRBJ2-1, with TRBD2 matching over 14 bases. The ends lost 6 bases at V and 7 bases at J; junction bases unmatched: 11. Germline CDR1 is MNHEY and CDR2 is SMNVEV (reference sequence). The CDR3 runs to 17 residues. The CDR3 DNA is TGTGCCAGCAGGGACACCGGGACTAGCGGGAGTAGGAATGAGCAGTTCTTC. It is translated as CASRDTGTSGSRNEQFF.

As concerns this clonotype: One end of the junction fails to match germline, which may point to a read error. The V and J genes are TRBV10-1 and TRBJ2-2, with D maybe TRBD2 (7 bases). The CDR3 is 15 amino acids. The germline V gene has CDR1 WNHNN and CDR2 SYGVQD (reference sequence). The CDR3 loop reads CASSRGAKNTGDLFF. CDR3 nucleotide sequence: TGCGCCAGCAGTCGGGGGGCGAAGAACACCGGGGATCTGTTTTTT.

At least ten counts were recorded for this clonotype. This rearrangement joins TRBV5-1 to TRBJ2-3; no definite D call. Between the trimmed V and J ends, which lost 0 bases and 0 bases, there was a span of 8 bases. Germline assignment: CDR1 SGHRS and CDR2 YFSETQ. This CDR3 has 15 amino acids. The CDR3 here is CASSLEVGSTDTQYF. CDR3 coding DNA: TGCGCCAGCAGCTTGGAGGTCGGTAGCACAGATACGCAGTATTTT.

This clonotype was observed a few times. This sequence joins TRBV27 and TRBJ2-7; the match to TRBD2 covers 14 bases. This CDR3 comprises 15 residues. V shed 8 bases and J 2 bases; nucleotides not matched to a gene: 5. CDR1 and CDR2 (germline): MNHEY, SMNVEV (reference sequence). The CDR3 nucleotides read TGTGCCAGCGGGACTAGCGGGGGTATCCCCTACGAGCAGTACTTC. It specifies CASGTSGGIPYEQYF.

Comments on this clonotype: At one boundary the junction diverges from the germline segment, which might be a read error. Here the CDR3 DNA reads TGTGCCAACAGTGAAGGACTGTTTAGCAATCAGCCCCAGCATTTT. Encoded protein: CANSEGLFSNQPQHF. The V and J genes are TRBV6-1 and TRBJ1-5; D is undetermined. CDR1 and CDR2 from the germline V gene are MNHNS and SASEGT. CDR3 size: 15 residues.

A few counts support this clonotype. This chain joins TRBV2 and TRBJ2-3, with 9 bases matching TRBD2. The CDR3 is 15 residues long. V lost 4 bases to trimming and J lost 3 bases; unmatched junction nucleotides: 5. Per germline, CDR1 SNHLY and CDR2 FYNNEI. CDR3 region: CASSGSAGGTDTQYF. CDR3 DNA: TGTGCCAGCAGTGGGTCAGCGGGAGGTACAGATACGCAGTATTTT.

The chain combines TRBV11-3 with TRBJ2-7; perhaps TRBD1 as D (7 bases). Trimming cost V 7 bases and J 3 bases, with 13 bases left between them. CDR3 length: 13 residues. From germline, CDR1 is SGHNT and CDR2 YENEEA. CDR3 amino acids: CASTPGGSYEQYF. The CDR3 region has the DNA TGTGCCAGCACCCCAGGGGGGAGCTACGAGCAGTACTTC.

This clonotype appeared many times. This chain uses TRBV7-9 with TRBJ2-5; 9 bases map to TRBD1. The CDR3 spans 15 residues. Trimming took 5 bases from V and 2 from J; bases not matched to a gene: 6. The germline V gene has CDR1 SEHNR and CDR2 FQNEAQ (reference sequence). CDR3 protein: CASSPTGGGQETQYF. The CDR3, as DNA: TGTGCCAGCAGCCCAACAGGGGGCGGGCAAGAGACCCAGTACTTC.

This clonotype occurred many times. DNA of the CDR3: TGTGCCAGCTCCGACCTGGGGCTGAACACTGAAGCTTTCTTT. Protein sequence: CASSDLGLNTEAFF. This chain links TRBV18 with TRBJ1-1, with D tentatively TRBD1 (5 bases). The V gene's germline CDR1 is KGHSH and CDR2 LQKENI. CDR3 length: 14 residues. The ends were cut back, 6 bases at V and 0 bases at J, with 11 bases in the middle. Full variable domain (outside the CDR3, taken from reference TRBV18 and TRBJ1-1): NAGVMQNPRHLVRRRGQEARLRCSPMKGHSHVYWYRQLPEEGLKFMVYLQKENIIDESGMPKERFSAEFPKEGPSILRIQQVVRGDSAAYFCASSDLGLNTEAFFGQGTRLTVV.

Many counts were recorded for this clonotype. The rearrangement links TRBV12-3 or TRBV12-4 to TRBJ2-7; weak D call: TRBD2 (8 bases). V was trimmed by 7 bases and J by 4 bases, leaving 29 bases between them. The CDR3 is 18 residues long. The chain's CDR3 is CASNSRGKAGERFYEQYF. The CDR3 DNA is TGTGCCAGCAATAGCAGGGGGAAAGCGGGAGAGAGGTTTTACGAGCAGTACTTC.

This clonotype was recorded only once. Possible read error: a much larger clone is one base away. This sequence joins TRBV6-1 and TRBJ1-5; D not resolved. Germline CDR1 MNHNS, CDR2 SASEGT. V lost 5 bases and J lost 1, with 12 bases in between. The CDR3 contains 15 residues. The chain's CDR3 is CASSNEAVSNQPQHF. CDR3 coding DNA: TGTGCCAGCAGTAACGAAGCAGTAAGCAATCAGCCCCAGCATTTT.

The J gene is TRBJ2-3, the V gene TRBV9, with D tentatively TRBD2 (5 bases). Germline-derived CDR1 and CDR2 are SGDLS and YYNGEE. This CDR3 has 14 residues. Between the trimmed V and J ends, which lost 4 bases and 2 bases, there was a span of 11 bases. This chain's CDR3 is CASSSKGATDTQYF. The CDR3 DNA is TGTGCCAGCAGCTCGAAGGGAGCCACAGATACGCAGTATTTT.

The table lists this clonotype with a count of one. It is likely a read error: a sequence one base away is far more abundant. The rearrangement uses TRBV29-1 and TRBJ2-5; TRBD2 matches 7 bases. Gene TRBJ2-1 matches the end of the DNA better, so the J call may be wrong. CDR3 length: 12 residues. Germline CDR1 SQVTM, CDR2 ANQGSEA. CDR3: CSVRVGRGQQFF. The DNA for the CDR3 is TGCAGCGTTCGTGTGGGGAGGGGTCAGCAGTTCTTC.

The J gene is TRBJ2-1, the V gene TRBV7-9; 10 bases map to TRBD2. Germline lookup yields CDR1 SEHNR and CDR2 FQNEAQ (reference sequence). J was trimmed by 6 bases and V by 5 bases; bases with no gene match: 10. CDR3 length: 16 amino acids. The CDR3 DNA follows: TGTGCCAGCAGCCCGACTAGCGGGCCGGCCCTCAATGAGCAGTTCTTC. Amino acids: CASSPTSGPALNEQFF.

The rearrangement links TRBV13 to TRBJ2-7; tentative D call: TRBD2 (7 bases). V dropped 3 bases and J dropped 3 bases, with 24 bases sitting between them. Germline loops: CDR1 PRHDT, CDR2 FYEKMQ (reference sequence). CDR3 size: 18 residues. CDR3 coding DNA: TGTGCCAGCAGCTTGAAGGGGGGGGACCCCGGGTGGTTCTACGAGCAGTACTTC. It yields the protein CASSLKGGDPGWFYEQYF.

This clonotype was detected only a few times. V gene TRBV5-6 combines with J gene TRBJ2-1; a possible D gene is TRBD1 (5 bases). Germline V gene lookup returns CDR1 SGHDT and CDR2 YYEEEE. CDR3 length: 15 amino acids. Trimming pared 4 bases from V and 5 bases from J, leaving 16 bases between. Written as DNA, the CDR3 is TGTGCCAGCAGCCTCGTGGGGCGGAAAAACAATGAGCAGTTCTTC. It codes for CASSLVGRKNNEQFF.

The V gene is TRBV27, the J gene TRBJ2-5, with TRBD2 as a possible D gene (6 bases). Germline V lookup: CDR1 MNHEY, CDR2 SMNVEV (reference sequence). CDR3 length equals 13 residues. With 3 bases removed from V and 3 bases from J, the gap between germline ends came to 8 bases. CDR3 sequence (DNA): TGTGCCAGCAGTTTTCGACTAGAAGAGACCCAGTACTTC. Its translation is CASSFRLEETQYF.

This clonotype turned up a few times. The conserved phenylalanine or tryptophan normally closing the CDR3 is absent here, so this likely arose from a read error. The gene calls are TRBV28 and TRBJ2-7; TRBD1 might be the D (6 bases). The ends were cut back, 10 bases at V and 1 base at J, with 11 bases in the middle. This CDR3 comprises 12 residues. In germline, CDR1 is MDHEN, CDR2 SYDVKM. CDR3 nucleotides: TGTGCCACAGAACAGGGATCCTACGAGCAGTACTCC. It encodes CATEQGSYEQYS.

This clonotype was recorded a few times. V is TRBV18 and J is TRBJ2-3; 14 positions agree with TRBD2. J lost 3 bases, V lost 0 bases, and 5 bases had no gene match. Germline-derived CDR1 and CDR2 are KGHSH and LQKENI. CDR3 length: 18 amino acids. CDR3 in DNA: TGTGCCAGCTCACCACCGATAGGACTAGCGGGAGGAACAGATACGCAGTATTTT. Protein product: CASSPPIGLAGGTDTQYF.

At least ten counts were recorded for this clonotype. The rearrangement uses TRBV3-1 and TRBJ2-1, with D unresolved. V dropped 1 base and J dropped 9 bases, with 7 bases sitting between them. The CDR3 totals 12 residues. Germline lookup yields CDR1 LGHDT and CDR2 YNNKEL (reference sequence). The CDR3 nucleotides read TGTGCCAGCAGCCAAGGATGGGCTGAGCAGTTCTTC. This encodes CASSQGWAEQFF.

The chain carries TRBV30 and TRBJ1-2; no reliable D call. Trimming took off 2 bases at V and 4 bases at J, with 5 bases between the two ends. CDR3 length: 11 residues. Germline lookup yields CDR1 GTSNPN and CDR2 SVGIG (reference sequence). In nucleotides, the CDR3 is TGTGCCTGGAGTCCGGTCTATGGCTACACCTTC. This translates into CAWSPVYGYTF. The complete variable domain, with remaining parts taken from reference TRBV30 and TRBJ1-2, reads SQTIHQWPATLVQPVGSPLSLECTVEGTSNPNLYWYRQAAGRGLQLLFYSVGIGQISSEVPQNLSASRPQDRQFILSSKKLLLSDSGFYLCAWSPVYGYTFGSGTRLTVV.

V gene TRBV7-9 combines with J gene TRBJ2-7; TRBD1 matches 9 bases. Trimming cost V 6 bases and J 4 bases; bases outside gene matches: 7. Germline V CDR1 and CDR2: SEHNR, FQNEAQ (reference sequence). The CDR3 totals 14 residues. As DNA, the CDR3 is TGTGCCAGCAGAGCTCCGGGACAGGGTTACGAGCAGTACTTC. This gives the protein CASRAPGQGYEQYF.